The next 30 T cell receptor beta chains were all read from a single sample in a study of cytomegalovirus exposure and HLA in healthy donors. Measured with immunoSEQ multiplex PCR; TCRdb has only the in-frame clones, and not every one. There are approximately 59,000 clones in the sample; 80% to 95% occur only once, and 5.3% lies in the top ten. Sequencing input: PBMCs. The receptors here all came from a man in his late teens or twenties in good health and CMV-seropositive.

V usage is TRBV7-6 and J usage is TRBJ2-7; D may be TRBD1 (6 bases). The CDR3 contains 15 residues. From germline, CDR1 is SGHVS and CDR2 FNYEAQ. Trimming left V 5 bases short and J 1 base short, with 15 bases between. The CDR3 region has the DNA TGTGCCAGCAGCCCCCCTAGGACAGTTTCCTACGAGCAGTACTTC. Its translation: CASSPPRTVSYEQYF. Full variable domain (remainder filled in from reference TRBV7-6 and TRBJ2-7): GAGVSQSPRYKVTKRGQDVALRCDPISGHVSLYWYRQALGQGPEFLTYFNYEAQQDKSGLPNDRFSAERPEGSISTLTIQRTEQRDSAMYRCASSPPRTVSYEQYFGPGTRLTVT.

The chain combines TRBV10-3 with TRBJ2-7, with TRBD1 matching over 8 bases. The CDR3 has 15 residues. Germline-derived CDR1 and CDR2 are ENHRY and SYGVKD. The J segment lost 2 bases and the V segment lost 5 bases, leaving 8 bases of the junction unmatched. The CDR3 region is CAISPRDRPTYEQYF. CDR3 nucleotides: TGTGCCATCAGTCCCCGGGACAGGCCAACCTACGAGCAGTACTTC.

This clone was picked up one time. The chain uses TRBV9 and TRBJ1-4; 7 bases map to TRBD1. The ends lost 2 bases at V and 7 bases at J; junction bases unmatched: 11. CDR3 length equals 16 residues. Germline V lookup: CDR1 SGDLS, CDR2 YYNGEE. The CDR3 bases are TGTGCCAGCAGCGTTGGGGGCAGGGGGAGCGTTGAAAAACTGTTTTTT. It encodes CASSVGGRGSVEKLFF. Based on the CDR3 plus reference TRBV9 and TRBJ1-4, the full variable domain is DSGVTQTPKHLITATGQRVTLRCSPRSGDLSVYWYQQSLDQGLQFLIQYYNGEERAKGNILERFSAQQFPDLHSELNLSSLELGDSALYFCASSVGGRGSVEKLFFGSGTQLSVL.

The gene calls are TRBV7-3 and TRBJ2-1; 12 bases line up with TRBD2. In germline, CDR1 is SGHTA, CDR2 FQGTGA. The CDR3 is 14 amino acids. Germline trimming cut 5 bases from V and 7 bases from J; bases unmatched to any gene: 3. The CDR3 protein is CASSRTSGMNEQFF. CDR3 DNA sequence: TGTGCCAGCAGCAGGACTAGCGGGATGAATGAGCAGTTCTTC.

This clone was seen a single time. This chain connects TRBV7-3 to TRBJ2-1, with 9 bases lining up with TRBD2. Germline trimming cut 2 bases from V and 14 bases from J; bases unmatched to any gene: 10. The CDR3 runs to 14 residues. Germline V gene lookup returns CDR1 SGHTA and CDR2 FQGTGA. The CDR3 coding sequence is TGTGCCAGCAGCTTAGGTAATAGCGGGAGTCGGAAGTTCTTC. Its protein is CASSLGNSGSRKFF.

CDR3 region: CASSNPSTDEQFF. Here the CDR3 DNA reads TGCGCCAGCAGTAACCCCTCTACAGATGAGCAGTTCTTC. The chain is built from TRBV5-1 and TRBJ2-1, with unresolved D. The CDR3 totals 13 residues. CDR1 is SGHRS and CDR2 is YFSETQ in the germline V gene. Trimming took off 5 bases at V and 8 bases at J, with 14 bases between the two ends. The variable domain in full, with the rest retrieved from reference TRBV5-1 and TRBJ2-1, is KAGVTQTPRYLIKTRGQQVTLSCSPISGHRSVSWYQQTPGQGLQFLFEYFSETQRNKGNFPGRFSGRQFSNSRSEMNVSTLELGDSALYLCASSNPSTDEQFFGPGTRLTVL.

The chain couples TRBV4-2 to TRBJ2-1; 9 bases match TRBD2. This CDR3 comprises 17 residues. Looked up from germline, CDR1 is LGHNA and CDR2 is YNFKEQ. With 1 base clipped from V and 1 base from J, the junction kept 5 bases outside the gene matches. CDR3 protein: CASSQGLAERSYNEQFF. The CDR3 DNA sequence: TGTGCCAGCAGCCAAGGACTAGCGGAGCGTTCCTACAATGAGCAGTTCTTC.

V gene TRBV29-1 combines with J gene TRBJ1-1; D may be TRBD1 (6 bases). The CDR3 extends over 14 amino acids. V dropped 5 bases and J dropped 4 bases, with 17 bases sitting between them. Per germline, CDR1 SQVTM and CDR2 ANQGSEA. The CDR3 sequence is CSVTQGSLGTEAFF. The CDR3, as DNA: TGCAGCGTTACACAGGGTAGCCTAGGCACTGAAGCTTTCTTT. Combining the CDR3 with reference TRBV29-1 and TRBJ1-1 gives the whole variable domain SAVISQKPSRDICQRGTSLTIQCQVDSQVTMMFWYRQQPGQSLTLIATANQGSEATYESGFVIDKFPISRPNLTFSTLTVSNMSPEDSSIYLCSVTQGSLGTEAFFGQGTRLTVV.

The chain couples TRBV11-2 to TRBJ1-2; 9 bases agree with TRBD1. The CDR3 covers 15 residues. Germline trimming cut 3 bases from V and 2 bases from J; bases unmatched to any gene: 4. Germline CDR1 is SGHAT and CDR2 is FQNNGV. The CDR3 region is CASSLYTGGNYGYTF. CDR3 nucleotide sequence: TGTGCCAGCAGCTTGTATACAGGGGGCAACTATGGCTACACCTTC.

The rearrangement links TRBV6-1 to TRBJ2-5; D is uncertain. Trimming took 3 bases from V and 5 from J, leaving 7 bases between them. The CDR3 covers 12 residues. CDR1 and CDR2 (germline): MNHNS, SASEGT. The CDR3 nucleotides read TGTGCCAGCAGTGATTTACGGGAGACCCAGTACTTC. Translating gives CASSDLRETQYF.

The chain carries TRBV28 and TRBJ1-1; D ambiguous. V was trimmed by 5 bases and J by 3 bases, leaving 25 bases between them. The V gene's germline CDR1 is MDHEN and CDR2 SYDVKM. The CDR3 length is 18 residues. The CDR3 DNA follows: TGTGCCAGCAGTCCACGTGGCGATCCATCGGAAGCGGACACTGAAGCTTTCTTT. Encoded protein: CASSPRGDPSEADTEAFF.

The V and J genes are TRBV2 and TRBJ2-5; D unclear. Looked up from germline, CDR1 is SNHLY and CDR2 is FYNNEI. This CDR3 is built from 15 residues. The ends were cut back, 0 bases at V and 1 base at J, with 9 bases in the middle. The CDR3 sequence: CASSEALQRQETQYF. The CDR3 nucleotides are TGTGCCAGCAGTGAAGCGCTTCAGCGCCAAGAGACCCAGTACTTC. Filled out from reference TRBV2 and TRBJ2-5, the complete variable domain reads EPEVTQTPSHQVTQMGQEVILRCVPISNHLYFYWYRQILGQKVEFLVSFYNNEISEKSEIFDDQFSVERPDGSNFTLKIRSTKLEDSAMYFCASSEALQRQETQYFGPGTRLLVL.

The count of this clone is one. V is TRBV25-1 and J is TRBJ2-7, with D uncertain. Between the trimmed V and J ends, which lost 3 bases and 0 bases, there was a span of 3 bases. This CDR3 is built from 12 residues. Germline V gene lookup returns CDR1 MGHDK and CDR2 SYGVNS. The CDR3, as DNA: TGTGCCAGCAGTGACAACTCCTACGAGCAGTACTTC. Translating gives CASSDNSYEQYF.

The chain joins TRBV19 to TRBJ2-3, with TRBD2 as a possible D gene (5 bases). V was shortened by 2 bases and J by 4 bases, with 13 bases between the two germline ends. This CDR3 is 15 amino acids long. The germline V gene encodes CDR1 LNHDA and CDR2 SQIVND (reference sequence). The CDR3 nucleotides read TGTGCCAGTAGTATAAACAGTCGAGGGCCAGATACGCAGTATTTT. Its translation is CASSINSRGPDTQYF.

The CDR3 protein is CASGGAGGSGANVLTF. The CDR3 DNA reads as TGTGCCAGCGGGGGGGCCGGTGGCTCTGGGGCCAACGTCCTGACTTTC. The chain employs TRBV27 and TRBJ2-6; TRBD2 is a possible D gene (7 bases). The germline gives CDR1 MNHEY, CDR2 SMNVEV (reference sequence). The CDR3 is made up of 16 amino acids. Trimming pared 8 bases from V and 0 bases from J, leaving 14 bases between.

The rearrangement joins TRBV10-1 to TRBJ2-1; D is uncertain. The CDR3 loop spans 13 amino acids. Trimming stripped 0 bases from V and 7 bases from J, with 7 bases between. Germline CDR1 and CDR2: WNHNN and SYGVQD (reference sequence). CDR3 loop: CASSESGRNEQFF. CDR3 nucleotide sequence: TGCGCCAGCAGTGAGTCGGGCCGGAATGAGCAGTTCTTC.

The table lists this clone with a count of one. CDR3: CASSLRDISHEQYF. The DNA of the CDR3 is TGTGCCAGCAGCCTTCGGGACATTTCCCACGAGCAGTACTTC. The chain employs TRBV28 and TRBJ2-7, with D possibly being TRBD1 (6 bases). Trimming shortened V by 6 bases and J by 5 bases, and 17 bases separated the two germline ends. CDR1 and CDR2 (germline): MDHEN, SYDVKM. The CDR3 totals 14 residues. Together with reference TRBV28 and TRBJ2-7, the CDR3 gives the full variable domain: DVKVTQSSRYLVKRTGEKVFLECVQDMDHENMFWYRQDPGLGLRLIYFSYDVKMKEKGDIPEGYSVSREKKERFSLILESASTNQTSMYLCASSLRDISHEQYFGPGTRLTVT.

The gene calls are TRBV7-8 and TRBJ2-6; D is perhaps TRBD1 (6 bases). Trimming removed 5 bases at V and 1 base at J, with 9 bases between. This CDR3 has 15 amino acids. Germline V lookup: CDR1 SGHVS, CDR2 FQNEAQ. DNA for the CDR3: TGTGCCAGCAGCCACAGGGAGTCTGGGGCCAACGTCCTGACTTTC. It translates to CASSHRESGANVLTF.

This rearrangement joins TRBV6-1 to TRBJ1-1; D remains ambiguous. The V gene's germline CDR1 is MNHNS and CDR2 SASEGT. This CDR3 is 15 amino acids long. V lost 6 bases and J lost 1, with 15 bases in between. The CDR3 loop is CASRGSVRPNTEAFF. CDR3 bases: TGTGCCAGCAGAGGATCTGTGAGGCCGAACACTGAAGCTTTCTTT.

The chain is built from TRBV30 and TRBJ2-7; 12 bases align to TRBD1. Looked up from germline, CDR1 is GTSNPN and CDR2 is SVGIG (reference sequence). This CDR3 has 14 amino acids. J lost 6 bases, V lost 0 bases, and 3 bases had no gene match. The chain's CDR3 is CAWSVRDRGPEQYF. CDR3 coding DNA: TGTGCCTGGAGTGTAAGGGACAGGGGGCCCGAGCAGTACTTC.

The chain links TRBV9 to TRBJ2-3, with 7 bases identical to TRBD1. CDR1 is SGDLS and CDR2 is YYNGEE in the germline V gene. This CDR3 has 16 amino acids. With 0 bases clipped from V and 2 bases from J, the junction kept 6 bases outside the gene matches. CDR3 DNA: TGTGCCAGCAGCGTAGGGAAGGACAGGTTCACAGATACGCAGTATTTT. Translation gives CASSVGKDRFTDTQYF.

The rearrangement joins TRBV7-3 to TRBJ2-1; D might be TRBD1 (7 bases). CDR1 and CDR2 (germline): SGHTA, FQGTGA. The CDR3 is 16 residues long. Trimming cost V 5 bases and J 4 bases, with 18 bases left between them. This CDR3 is CASSPQGGDTYNEQFF. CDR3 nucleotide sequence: TGTGCCAGCAGCCCCCAGGGGGGAGATACTTACAATGAGCAGTTCTTC.

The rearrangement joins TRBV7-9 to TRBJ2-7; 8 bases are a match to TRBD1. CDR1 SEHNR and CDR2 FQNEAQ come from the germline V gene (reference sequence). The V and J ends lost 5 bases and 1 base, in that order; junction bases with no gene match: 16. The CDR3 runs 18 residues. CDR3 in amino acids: CASSAQPTGVTSSYEQYF. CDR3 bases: TGTGCCAGCAGCGCACAACCGACAGGGGTCACCTCTTCCTACGAGCAGTACTTC.

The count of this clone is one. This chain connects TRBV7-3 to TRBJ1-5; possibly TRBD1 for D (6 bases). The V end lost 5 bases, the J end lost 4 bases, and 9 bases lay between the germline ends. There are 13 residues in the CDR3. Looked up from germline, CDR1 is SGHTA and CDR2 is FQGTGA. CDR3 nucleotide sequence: TGTGCCAGCAGCCTCAGGGGAAATCAGCCCCAGCATTTT. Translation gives CASSLRGNQPQHF.

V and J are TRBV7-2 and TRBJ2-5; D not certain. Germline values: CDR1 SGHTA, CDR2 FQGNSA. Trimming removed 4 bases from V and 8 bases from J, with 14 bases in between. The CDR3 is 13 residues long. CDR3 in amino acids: CASSSGSPGTQYF. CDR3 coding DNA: TGTGCCAGCAGCTCCGGGTCCCCCGGCACCCAGTACTTC.

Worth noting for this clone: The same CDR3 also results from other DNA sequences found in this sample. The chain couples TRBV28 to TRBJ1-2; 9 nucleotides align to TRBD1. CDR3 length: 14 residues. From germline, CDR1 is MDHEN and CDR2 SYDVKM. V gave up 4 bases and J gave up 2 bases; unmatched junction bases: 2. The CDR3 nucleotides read TGTGCCAGCAGTTCGGGACAGGGCAACTATGGCTACACCTTC. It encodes CASSSGQGNYGYTF.

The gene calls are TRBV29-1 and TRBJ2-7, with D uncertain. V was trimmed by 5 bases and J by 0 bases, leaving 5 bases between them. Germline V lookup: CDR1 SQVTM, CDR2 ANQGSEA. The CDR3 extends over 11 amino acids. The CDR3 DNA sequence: TGCAGCGTTAAGAGCTCCTACGAGCAGTACTTC. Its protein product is CSVKSSYEQYF.

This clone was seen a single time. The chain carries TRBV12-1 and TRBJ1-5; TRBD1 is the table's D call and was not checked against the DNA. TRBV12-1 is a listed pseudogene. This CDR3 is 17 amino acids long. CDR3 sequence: CASSDQDLDRGNQPQHF. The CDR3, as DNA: TGTGCCAGCAGCGACCAGGATTTGGACAGGGGCAATCAGCCCCAGCATTTT.

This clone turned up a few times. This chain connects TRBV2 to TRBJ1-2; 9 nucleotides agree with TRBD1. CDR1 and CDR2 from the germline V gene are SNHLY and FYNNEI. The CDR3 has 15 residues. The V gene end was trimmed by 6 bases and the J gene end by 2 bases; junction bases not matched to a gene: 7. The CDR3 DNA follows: TGTGCCAGCAGGCGTCCCGGGACAGGGAACTATGGCTACACCTTC. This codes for CASRRPGTGNYGYTF.

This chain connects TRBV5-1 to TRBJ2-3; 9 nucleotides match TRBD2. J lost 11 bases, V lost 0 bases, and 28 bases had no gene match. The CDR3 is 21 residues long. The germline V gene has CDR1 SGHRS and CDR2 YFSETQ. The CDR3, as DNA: TGCGCCAGCAGCTTGGAGACTAGCGGCCTTAAAACCCATACAATAACGGGTAGGCAGTATTTT. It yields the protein CASSLETSGLKTHTITGRQYF.